The clone carrying this T cell receptor beta chain was counted ten times or more. Its antigen is unknown. In TCRdb, the 5' RACE reads were re-called with MiXCR into one record per CDR3 protein. The sample records some 71,000 distinct CDR3 sequences, 5.3% being singletons. The record originates from a study of CD8 T cells in ankylosing spondylitis. Study results and limitations: The clones that were linked to disease were reported to be significantly enriched in matched synovial fluid samples from ankylosing spondylitis patients.

The trim removed 11 bases at V and 5 bases at J, leaving 7 bases unmatched. The CDR3 contains 12 residues. Germline-derived CDR1 and CDR2 are ENHRY and SYGVKD. This sequence joins TRBV10-3 and TRBJ2-5; 8 positions agree with TRBD2. Sequencing used blood, either unsorted or a sorted T cell fraction (not recorded which). This TCR was sampled from a male donor with ankylosing spondylitis or in good health (not recorded which). This CDR3 reads CASGGGGETQYF. DNA of the CDR3: TGTGCCTCCGGGGGCGGGGGGGAGACCCAGTACTTC.